The present T cell receptor beta chain was sequenced within a study of blood T cell repertoires in COVID-19 (dated by TCRdb to the early 2020s). Regarding the study in general: Samples covering the acute and convalescent phases of COVID-19 were provided by collaborators in the United States, Italy and Spain. The repertoires were released in a freely available public database meant as a resource for research on the immune response to SARS-CoV-2. The prospective study material was composed of cDNA or gDNA derived from T cells, B-cell-depleted T cells, or PBMCs. The sample metadata nearly always contained a de-identified subject ID, COVID-19 status, age in years and sex. Samples were obtained from the ongoing ImmuneRACE study (first 160 participants) and from about 1,300 subjects provided by 6 global collaborators. Deeply sampled blood TCRbeta repertoires from subjects exposed to, actively infected with, or recovered from COVID-19 were included in the dataset. HLA class I and class II types, where available, came from metadata supplied by the sample provider rather than from assay-based typing.

Sequences MDHEN (CDR1) and SYDVKM (CDR2) are obtained from the germline V gene. The CDR3, cysteine through phenylalanine, is 16 amino acids long. Just the 48-base CDR3 DNA is kept, in frame starting at base 1. Trimming at the junction amounts to 1 base on V and 4 bases on J, and the germline ends lie 14 bases apart. TCRbeta CDR3 regions were amplified from genomic DNA using the immunoSEQ Assay, a bias-controlled multiplex PCR. On the study's bioinformatics: Within the assay, amplification of reference gene primers was used to estimate how many nucleated cells each sample contained. To quantify the absolute abundance of each unique TCRbeta CDR3 rearrangement, sequence reads were collapsed and filtered. For each sample, productive Simpson clonality was calculated as the square root of Simpson's diversity index across productive rearrangements. The clones in this table, taken by TCRdb from immuneACCESS, are in-frame only. Not every clone is retained; where verified, under half of the shortfall comes from an unresolved V gene, and the cause of the rest is unknown. That table is the source of V, J and clone size, and D and trimming were worked out from the DNA. Present in this sample are 220,000 or so clones, less than 90% of which were seen just once. The ten largest clones represent roughly 6.2% of the sample.

In this sample, this clone turned up a few times. Its recognized antigen is unknown. No base-level quality is on record; no much larger clone is a single base apart. In the prospective study, participants were 18 to 89 years old, resided in about two dozen geographic areas of the United States, and were enrolled through a virtual design. In the prospective study, cohorts were assigned on the basis of participant-reported clinical history obtained from a screening survey and a study questionnaire. For ImmuneRACE Cohort 3, a participant was defined as recovered based on two consecutive negative NP/OP PCR tests, clearance by a healthcare professional, or resolution of symptoms. Mobile phlebotomists in the prospective study collected whole blood, serum and a nasopharyngeal or oropharyngeal swab from every participant. Prospective study participants could optionally give additional blood draws and questionnaires over an approximately 2-month period. Before DNA extraction, blood samples from the prospective study were shipped at room temperature or frozen.

Findings and caveats that apply to the study as a whole: Clinical and demographic metadata were provided uncurated, with the amount varying by source and participant.

The receptor's source is a woman between 40 and 50 years old who had recovered from COVID-19. The V gene is TRBV28 and the J gene is TRBJ1-5; confidence is insufficient to name the D gene. Input material: PBMCs or T cells enriched from blood (not recorded which). Read as DNA, the sequence is TGTGCCAGCAGTTTATTCGGGGTGGGCCCTAATCAGCCCCAGCATTTT. It codes for CASSLFGVGPNQPQHF.